This TCR beta chain is from a study of read filtering for tumor transcriptome and immune sequencing. This library used approximately 390 ng RNA and molecular barcoded adaptors spanning alpha/delta and beta/gamma chains. TCRdb re-called the reads through MiXCR, storing one row per CDR3 protein. The table records some 120,000 distinct CDR3 sequences, roughly 13% of them present only once. Study observations and caveats: IR-seq and RNA-seq agreed better without single-read clonotypes.

In its sample, this clonotype was seen many times. What it recognizes is unknown. CDR1 and CDR2 (germline): DFQATT, SNEGSKA (reference sequence). V shed 4 bases and J shed 7 bases, with 11 bases lying between them. The CDR3 consists of 12 residues. The TCR originated in a donor at least 40 years old with multiple myeloma. This rearrangement joins TRBV20-1 to TRBJ2-1, with a weak D call TRBD1 (5 bases). The sample taken for sequencing was a population of CD138-negative cells sorted from bone marrow. CDR3 amino acids: CSATTGLNEQFF. CDR3 in DNA: TGCAGTGCTACCACAGGTCTGAATGAGCAGTTCTTC.